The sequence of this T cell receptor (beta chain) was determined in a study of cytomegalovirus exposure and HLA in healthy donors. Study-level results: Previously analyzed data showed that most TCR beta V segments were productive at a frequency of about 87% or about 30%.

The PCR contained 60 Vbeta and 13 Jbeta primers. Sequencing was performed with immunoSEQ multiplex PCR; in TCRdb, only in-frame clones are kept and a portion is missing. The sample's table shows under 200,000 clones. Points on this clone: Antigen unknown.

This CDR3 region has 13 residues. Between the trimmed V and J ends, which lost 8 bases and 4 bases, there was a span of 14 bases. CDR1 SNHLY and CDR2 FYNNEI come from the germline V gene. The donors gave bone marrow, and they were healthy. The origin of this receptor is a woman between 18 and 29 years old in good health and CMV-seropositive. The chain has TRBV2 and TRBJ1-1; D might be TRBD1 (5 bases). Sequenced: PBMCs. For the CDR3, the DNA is TGTGCCAGCTCCACAGGCTGGGGCACTGAAGCTTTCTTT. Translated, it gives CASSTGWGTEAFF.